Listed here is a single TCR beta chain. No antigen is known for it. The DNA ends 3 residues before the CDR3 does, and the rest of the CDR3 is filled in from the germline J gene. The sample belongs to a study of T cells in women clearing cervical HPV infection (dated by TCRdb to the late 2010s). Some background on the complete study: Cases were about 25 women with histologically confirmed HPV16-related CIN3 or worse, including a couple of invasive cancers. Controls were around 24 women whose single incident HPV16 infection cleared within 12 months without precancer or cancer developing. Blood from cases was collected at the visit at which the lesion was first identified, whereas blood from controls was collected once infection was no longer detected. For cases, the median interval between lesion detection and blood sampling was about 150 days, with an interquartile range of 90 to 200 days. Since only a few of the women had HLA typing available, the possibility that HLA type was acting as a confounder could not be ruled out. Nested within Costa Rica's Guanacaste HPV Natural History Study, an exploratory proof-of-principle case-control study compared TCR repertoires across cervical HPV16 outcomes. Cases were matched to controls by age within five years and by the year the sample was collected. A median age of approximately 30 years was observed in cases versus 37 to 40 in controls, and no significant differences in baseline characteristics were found. In the parent cohort, some 10,000 women aged 18 or older were enrolled in Guanacaste, Costa Rica, during about 1993 to 1994 and were followed for over six years. Five blinded duplicates per group were added as quality controls, so that approximately 60 samples were obtained: roughly 50 participants and approximately 10 replicates. Results and caveats for the whole study, not just this receptor: TCR repertoire richness was significantly higher in CIN3+ cases than in controls across sequencing depths, while evenness did not differ. Whether associations preceded infection or resulted from infection could not be shown with the cross-sectional design, and effector/memory subsets and HPV-specific T cells were not isolated. Random forest classifiers combining richness and V gene abundances distinguished cases from controls with an estimated AUC of approximately 0.8. T-cell numbers per sample were unknown, so richness differences could reflect varying T-cell content rather than repertoire biology. Lower TRBV6-7 relative abundance was observed in cases than in controls (around 0.1% versus 0.15%; Bonferroni P = 0.0008).

Every participant had a single incident cervical HPV16 infection, and women with prevalent HPV16 infections were excluded. Cervical HPV DNA was detected by MY09/MY11 PCR and genotyped by dot-blot hybridization. Under 17 mL of heparinized blood was centrifuged, after which the buffy coat was aliquoted, frozen at -30 degrees C, and then stored at -80 degrees C. Genomic DNA was extracted from buffy coat specimens using QIAGEN kits. TCR beta CDR3 regions were amplified by multiplex PCR from an average of about 1,300 ng genomic DNA per sample using the immunoSEQ assay. The assay corrected primer bias using a complete synthetic TCR repertoire to establish an amplification baseline. The amplicons were sequenced on the Illumina platform. In the source study's methods: Sequences were error-corrected by clustering with frequency ratios and a modified nearest-neighbor algorithm, then analyzed in the immunoSEQ Analyzer with IMGT gene definitions. At each rarefaction depth, TCR richness and evenness were averaged over 20 rarefaction repeats, and samples with fewer sequences than the depth were excluded. V, D and J gene relative abundances were compared between groups with Wilcoxon rank sum tests, applying FDR correction. Blinded duplicates gave an intraclass correlation of 95% to 97% for TCR richness and an average of around 83% across over 55 gene segments. In its TCRdb copy, this immuneACCESS table keeps in-frame sequences only and misses some clones. Where compared with another copy, unresolved V genes explain less than half of these, and the others have no known cause. Clone size and V and J calls were adopted from that table, with D and trimming inferred from the DNA. The table for this sample records approximately 30,000 clones. 3.5% of the sample goes to the ten largest clones.

Including the terminal cysteine and phenylalanine, the CDR3 comprises 14 residues. The DNA covers only part of the CDR3, 33 bases in frame from base 1. Trimming removed 5 bases from V and 4 bases from J, leaving 15 bases between the germline ends. Taken from the germline V gene (reference sequence), the CDR1 and CDR2 loops are SEHNR and FQNEAQ. Sequences were obtained from blood buffy coat. This receptor chain uses TRBV7-9 and TRBJ2-7; TRBD1 might be the D gene, on 5 matching bases. The receptor was derived from a woman between 18 and 70 years old with a cervical HPV16 infection that either progressed to CIN3+ or cleared (not recorded which). The part of the CDR3 DNA that was read is TGTGCCAGCAGCCCGACCTTACAGGTTTACGAG. Translation gives CASSPTLQVYE. The complete CDR3 reads CASSPTLQVYEQYF.